This T cell receptor beta chain was sequenced in a study of OX40 agonist ivuxolimab in advanced cancers. Remarks on this clone: Its antigen is not identified.

The sampling schedule covered blood at baseline, cycle 4 day 1, and cycle 7 day 1. CDR1 is KGHSH and CDR2 is LQKENI in the germline V gene. The ends were cut back, 3 bases at V and 5 bases at J, with 16 bases in the middle. This CDR3 contains 15 residues. General observations from the study: Expanded peripheral T-cell antigen specificity went undetermined. By week 6 at 0.1 to 3.0 mg/kg, blood CD4+ and CD8+ T cells had expanded clonally.

Profiled with immunoSEQ multiplex PCR; TCRdb holds only in-frame clones, not every one. The repertoire holds 100,000 to 150,000 clones, with just over 90% as singletons. J is TRBJ1-2 and V is TRBV18; tentative D call: TRBD1 (5 bases). This receptor was identified in an adult with an advanced solid tumor such as melanoma, head and neck, liver or kidney cancer. The sample was CD4+ or CD8+ T cells sorted from blood, taken in a trial of the OX40 agonist ivuxolimab. The CDR3 protein is CASSPETAPGYGYTF. CDR3 nucleotides: TGTGCCAGCTCACCGGAGACAGCCCCCGGGTATGGCTACACCTTC.